The 25 T cell receptor beta chains reported below all come from one sample, sequenced in a study of shared clonotypes between healthy human individuals. Clones were read by immunoSEQ multiplex PCR, and TCRdb kept only the in-frame ones, dropping some. The sample lists millions of clones; just over 90% were seen once. Positively selected for CCR7, the CD45RO-negative cells used as naive CD8 cells excluded terminally differentiated effector memory CD45RA+ cells. Input material: naive CD8+ T cells from PBMCs. All receptors derive from a man in his late teens or twenties in good health. Some clones in this sample may be carry-over from other donors' samples.

As regards this clone: Within the sample, other DNA sequences also encode this same CDR3. This CDR3 reads CASSPGQGNTEAFF. CDR3 coding DNA: TGTGCCAGCAGCCCGGGACAGGGGAACACTGAAGCTTTCTTT. V is TRBV7-9 and J is TRBJ1-1; 9 nucleotides match TRBD1. The trim removed 5 bases at V and 1 base at J, leaving 2 bases unmatched. The germline gives CDR1 SEHNR, CDR2 FQNEAQ (reference sequence). The CDR3 is made up of 14 amino acids.

The chain joins TRBV27 to TRBJ2-1; 7 bases are shared with TRBD1. The germline CDR1 and CDR2 sequences are MNHEY and SMNVEV (reference sequence). Germline trimming cut 7 bases from V and 1 base from J; bases unmatched to any gene: 4. This CDR3 contains 14 residues. This CDR3 reads CASMRQGSYNEQFF. In nucleotides, the CDR3 is TGTGCCAGCATGCGACAGGGTTCCTACAATGAGCAGTTCTTC.

This clone was seen a handful of times. V usage is TRBV10-3 and J usage is TRBJ1-1, with TRBD1 matching over 10 bases. This CDR3 region has 15 residues. The junction had 6 bases not matched to a gene; V was cut back by 5 bases and J by 3 bases. CDR1 and CDR2 (germline): ENHRY, SYGVKD. The CDR3 here is CAISPGQGYDTEAFF. As DNA, the CDR3 is TGTGCCATCAGTCCGGGACAGGGGTACGACACTGAAGCTTTCTTT.

In the case of this clone: The junction and the germline gene differ at one end; a read error may be behind it. The V call is TRBV28, the J call TRBJ2-1; 9 nucleotides line up with TRBD2. The germline CDR1 and CDR2 sequences are MDHEN and SYDVKM. The CDR3 spans 13 residues. The CDR3 DNA is TGTGCCAGCAGGTTAATCTTTAGCGGGAGTATGGTCTTC. Protein product: CASRLIFSGSMVF. Supplemented by reference TRBV28 and TRBJ2-1, the full variable domain reads DVKVTQSSRYLVKRTGEKVFLECVQDMDHENMFWYRQDPGLGLRLIYFSYDVKMKEKGDIPEGYSVSREKKERFSLILESASTNQTSMYLCASRLIFSGSMVFGPGTRLTVL.

This chain connects TRBV7-2 to TRBJ2-7; perhaps TRBD1 as D (5 bases). The CDR3 spans 13 residues. V lost 2 bases, J lost 6 bases, and 11 bases lay in between. The germline V gene encodes CDR1 SGHTA and CDR2 FQGNSA. The CDR3: CASSLNGASEQYF. The CDR3, as DNA: TGTGCCAGCAGCTTAAATGGGGCTAGCGAGCAGTACTTC.

The J gene is TRBJ1-1, the V gene TRBV27, with 9 bases matching TRBD1. CDR3 size: 15 residues. Germline assignment: CDR1 MNHEY and CDR2 SMNVEV (reference sequence). The V and J ends lost 10 bases and 1 base, in that order; junction bases with no gene match: 10. CDR3 bases: TGTGCCACGAACACTCACAGGGGGCGGAACACTGAAGCTTTCTTT. Its translation is CATNTHRGRNTEAFF.

This CDR3 is CASSQDGSSGRINTGELFF. The CDR3 coding sequence is TGTGCCAGCAGCCAAGATGGGTCTAGCGGGAGAATAAACACCGGGGAGCTGTTTTTT. This rearrangement joins TRBV4-2 to TRBJ2-2; 10 nucleotides agree with TRBD2. The germline V gene has CDR1 LGHNA and CDR2 YNFKEQ. The length of the CDR3 is 19 residues. The trim removed 0 bases at V and 2 bases at J, leaving 9 bases unmatched.

In this sample, this clone turned up once. The chain combines TRBV7-9 with TRBJ1-4, with D hard to call. The CDR3 runs 15 residues. Germline CDR1 reads SEHNR; CDR2 reads FQNEAQ (reference sequence). The V end lost 7 bases, the J end lost 4 bases, and 16 bases lay between the germline ends. CDR3 sequence reads: CASTGPPKDNEKLFF. In DNA form, the CDR3 reads TGTGCCAGCACCGGTCCCCCCAAGGATAATGAAAAACTGTTTTTT.

This chain connects TRBV4-2 to TRBJ1-1; D not certain. Germline assignment: CDR1 LGHNA and CDR2 YNFKEQ. This CDR3 has 14 residues. Trimming took off 3 bases at V and 1 base at J, with 9 bases between the two ends. The CDR3 is CASSQNHGNTEAFF. CDR3 DNA sequence: TGTGCCAGCAGCCAGAACCATGGGAACACTGAAGCTTTCTTT.

This chain joins TRBV6-1 and TRBJ1-5, with a weak D call TRBD1 (5 bases). There are 12 residues in the CDR3. The germline V gene encodes CDR1 MNHNS and CDR2 SASEGT. Between the trimmed V and J ends, which lost 6 bases and 9 bases, there was a span of 12 bases. The CDR3 protein is CASSHEGRPQHF. CDR3 in DNA: TGTGCCAGCAGCCACGAGGGACGGCCCCAGCATTTT.

The chain carries TRBV7-9 and TRBJ2-7; D possibly corresponds to TRBD1 (5 bases). From germline, CDR1 is SEHNR and CDR2 FQNEAQ (reference sequence). The CDR3 contains 11 residues. Deletions cut 4 bases from V and 7 bases from J, with 8 bases between. Written as DNA, the CDR3 is TGTGCCAGCAGCTACCGGACAGAGCAGTACTTC. Translating it yields CASSYRTEQYF.

The chain carries TRBV5-6 and TRBJ1-3; D is unresolved. This CDR3 has 15 amino acids. V dropped 2 bases and J dropped 2 bases, with 11 bases sitting between them. CDR1 and CDR2 (germline): SGHDT, YYEEEE. The CDR3 DNA sequence: TGTGCCAGCAGCTTTACGAGGATACCTGGAAACACCATATATTTT. Its protein product is CASSFTRIPGNTIYF.

V gene TRBV29-1 combines with J gene TRBJ2-5; the D is unclear. TRBJ2-7 matches the DNA end more closely, so the J call is doubtful. This CDR3 has 18 amino acids. Per the germline V gene, CDR1 is SQVTM and CDR2 is ANQGSEA. CDR3 loop: CSVEGLLDEQADPYEQYF. CDR3 bases: TGCAGCGTTGAAGGACTCTTAGACGAGCAGGCGGACCCCTACGAGCAGTACTTC.

The V and J genes are TRBV19 and TRBJ2-2; D gene uncertain. The CDR3 spans 12 residues. V was cut by 8 bases and J by 4 bases, with 8 bases left in between. Germline V CDR1 and CDR2: LNHDA, SQIVND (reference sequence). Here the CDR3 reads CASSASTGELFF. The CDR3 DNA reads TGTGCCAGTTCCGCCAGCACCGGGGAGCTGTTTTTT.

The rearrangement links TRBV11-2 to TRBJ1-3; 8 positions agree with TRBD1. After removal of 8 bases from V and 4 bases from J, the junction contained 10 bases not matched to a gene. The CDR3 spans 15 residues. From germline, CDR1 is SGHAT and CDR2 FQNNGV. As DNA, the CDR3 is TGTGCCAGCGGCAGAACAGGGGGAAACGGAAACACCATATATTTT. Translated, it gives CASGRTGGNGNTIYF.

This clone appeared once. This rearrangement joins TRBV27 to TRBJ1-5; TRBD1 might be the D (5 bases). V lost 2 bases and J 2 bases, leaving 13 bases between the germline ends. CDR1 and CDR2 (germline): MNHEY, SMNVEV (reference sequence). The CDR3 sequence is 16 residues long. The chain's CDR3 is CASSLRREGGNQPQHF. CDR3 nucleotide sequence: TGTGCCAGCAGTTTACGCAGGGAAGGAGGCAATCAGCCCCAGCATTTT.

CDR3 sequence: CASSSLPGLASYEQYF. In DNA, the CDR3 is TGTGCCAGCAGCTCCCTGCCGGGACTAGCATCCTACGAGCAGTACTTC. This chain joins TRBV7-6 and TRBJ2-7, with 9 bases matching TRBD2. The CDR3 totals 16 residues. The V segment lost 4 bases and the J segment 1 base; nucleotides outside the gene matches: 8. The germline V gene encodes CDR1 SGHVS and CDR2 FNYEAQ.

The chain combines TRBV27 with TRBJ1-2, with D perhaps matching TRBD1 (5 bases). The CDR3 is made up of 15 amino acids. Trimming removed 6 bases from V and 1 base from J, with 15 bases in between. Germline CDR1 is MNHEY and CDR2 is SMNVEV (reference sequence). CDR3 DNA sequence: TGTGCCAGCAGGCAAGGGGTTAACCGTAACTATGGCTACACCTTC. This gives the protein CASRQGVNRNYGYTF.

The rearrangement joins TRBV5-1 to TRBJ2-7; D uncertain. Trimming removed 0 bases at V and 2 bases at J, with 9 bases between. CDR1 SGHRS and CDR2 YFSETQ come from the germline V gene. CDR3 size: 14 residues. The CDR3 region is CASSLERLAYEQYF. CDR3 bases: TGCGCCAGCAGCTTGGAAAGGCTTGCCTACGAGCAGTACTTC.

This chain uses TRBV30 with TRBJ1-2; 9 nucleotides match TRBD1. CDR3 size: 16 residues. V lost 4 bases and J lost 8; bases outside the gene matches: 17. Germline V gene data show CDR1 as GTSNPN and CDR2 as SVGIG (reference sequence). CDR3 sequence (DNA): TGTGCCTGGATGCCCACGGGACAGGGAATTTTGAGGGGCTACACCTTC. Encoded protein: CAWMPTGQGILRGYTF.

The chain carries TRBV5-8 and TRBJ2-7; D ambiguous. The CDR3 length is 12 residues. Between the trimmed V and J ends, which lost 2 bases and 3 bases, there was a span of 6 bases. In germline, CDR1 is SGHTS, CDR2 YDEGEE. CDR3 protein: CASSFADYEQYF. CDR3 nucleotide sequence: TGTGCCAGCAGCTTTGCCGACTACGAGCAGTACTTC.

CDR3 protein: CASSLGMSGSNEQFF. CDR3 nucleotide sequence: TGTGCCAGCAGTTTAGGTATGTCAGGGAGTAATGAGCAGTTCTTC. The rearrangement uses TRBV27 and TRBJ2-1, with D possibly being TRBD1 or TRBD2 (5 bases each). Looked up from germline, CDR1 is MNHEY and CDR2 is SMNVEV (reference sequence). Deletions cut 2 bases from V and 7 bases from J, with 15 bases between. This CDR3 spans 15 amino acids.

The chain carries TRBV7-8 and TRBJ2-1; 7 bases fit TRBD2. CDR1 SGHVS and CDR2 FQNEAQ come from the germline V gene. This CDR3 is 16 amino acids long. V lost 5 bases to trimming and J lost 5 bases; unmatched junction nucleotides: 12. CDR3 sequence reads: CASSPGLLAVNNEQFF. CDR3 DNA sequence: TGTGCCAGCAGCCCAGGCCTGCTAGCGGTAAACAATGAGCAGTTCTTC.

This sequence joins TRBV4-1 and TRBJ2-5; the match to TRBD2 covers 8 bases. The CDR3 consists of 15 residues. CDR1 MGHRA and CDR2 YSYEKL come from the germline V gene. V shed 1 base, J shed 3 bases, and the junction held 4 bases outside the gene matches. The CDR3 loop reads CASSQVPLAEETQYF. The CDR3 DNA is TGCGCCAGCAGCCAAGTGCCACTAGCGGAAGAGACCCAGTACTTC.

V gene TRBV6-5 combines with J gene TRBJ2-7; D gene uncertain. Germline-derived CDR1 and CDR2 are MNHEY and SVGAGI. V was cut by 5 bases and J by 3 bases, with 8 bases left in between. The CDR3 has 12 residues. CDR3 loop: CASSHRGYEQYF. CDR3 nucleotide sequence: TGTGCCAGCAGTCACCGAGGCTACGAGCAGTACTTC.